This TCR beta chain comes out of a study of CD8 T cells in Susac syndrome. The authors reverse transcribed roughly 0.5 to 1 ug RNA with random hexamers. From the immunoSEQ multiplex PCR reads, TCRdb called clonotypes with MiXCR, one entry per CDR3 protein. The top ten hold about 0.12% of the sample, which has hundreds of thousands of distinct CDR3 sequences, 75% to 90% seen once. Sequencing of TCR beta was undertaken in CD8+ and CD4+ T cells derived from blood. Negative isolation was applied to CD8+ and CD4+ T cells, and FACS enrichment was applied to TEMRA cells. The CDR3 is 13 residues long. The junction had 3 bases not matched to a gene; V was cut back by 4 bases and J by 1 base. Germline lookup yields CDR1 SQVTM and CDR2 ANQGSEA. On this clonotype itself: The antigen remains undetermined.

Notes on the study in general: Only a relatively small number of individuals were included in the TCR sequencing and HLA analysis.

The TCR sequence derives from a human donor with multiple sclerosis. Sample: CD8+ T cells from PBMCs. The chain uses TRBV29-1 and TRBJ1-2; TRBD1 aligns across 7 bases. The CDR3 spells CSVGRDSNYGYTF. CDR3 coding DNA: TGCAGCGTTGGAAGGGACAGTAACTATGGCTACACCTTC.